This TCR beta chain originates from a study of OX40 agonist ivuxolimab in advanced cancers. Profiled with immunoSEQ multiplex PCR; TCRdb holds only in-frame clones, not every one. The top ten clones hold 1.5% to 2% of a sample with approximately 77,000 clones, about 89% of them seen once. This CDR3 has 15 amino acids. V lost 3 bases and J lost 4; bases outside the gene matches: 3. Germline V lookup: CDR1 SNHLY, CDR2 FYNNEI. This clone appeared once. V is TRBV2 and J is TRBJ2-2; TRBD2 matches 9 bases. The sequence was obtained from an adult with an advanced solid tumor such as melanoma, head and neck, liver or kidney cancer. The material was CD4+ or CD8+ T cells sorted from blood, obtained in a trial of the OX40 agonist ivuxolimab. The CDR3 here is CASSETSGPTGELFF. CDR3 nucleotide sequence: TGTGCCAGCAGTGAGACTAGCGGCCCCACCGGGGAGCTGTTTTTT.